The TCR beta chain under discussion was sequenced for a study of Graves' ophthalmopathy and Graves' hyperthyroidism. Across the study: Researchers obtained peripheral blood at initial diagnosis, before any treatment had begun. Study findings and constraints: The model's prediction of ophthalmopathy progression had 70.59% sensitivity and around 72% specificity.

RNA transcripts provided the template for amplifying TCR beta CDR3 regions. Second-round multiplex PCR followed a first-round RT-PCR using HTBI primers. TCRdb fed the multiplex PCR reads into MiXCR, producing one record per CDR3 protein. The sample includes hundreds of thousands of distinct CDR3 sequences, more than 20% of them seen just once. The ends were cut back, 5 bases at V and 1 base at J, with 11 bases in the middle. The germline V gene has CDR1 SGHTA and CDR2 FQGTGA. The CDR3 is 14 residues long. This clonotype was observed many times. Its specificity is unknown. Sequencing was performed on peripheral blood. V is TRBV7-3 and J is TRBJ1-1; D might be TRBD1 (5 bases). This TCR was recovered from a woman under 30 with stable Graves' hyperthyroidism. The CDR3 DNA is TGTGCCAGCAGCAAGGGACCGACGAACACTGAAGCTTTCTTT. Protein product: CASSKGPTNTEAFF. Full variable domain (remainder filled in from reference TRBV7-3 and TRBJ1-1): GAGVSQTPSNKVTEKGKYVELRCDPISGHTALYWYRQSLGQGPEFLIYFQGTGAADDSGLPNDRFFAVRPEGSVSTLKIQRTERGDSAVYLCASSKGPTNTEAFFGQGTRLTVV.